This record looks at one T cell receptor (beta chain) sequence and its context. The data stem from a study of blood T cell repertoires in COVID-19. Turning to the study itself: Samples taken during acute and convalescent COVID-19 were collected in the United States, Italy and Spain. PBMCs, B-cell-depleted T cells, or T cells provided the cDNA or gDNA that made up the material.

This CDR3 is built from 14 residues. CDR1 and CDR2 from the germline V gene are SNHLY and FYNNEI. V lost 10 bases to trimming and J lost 5 bases; unmatched junction nucleotides: 11. Original data processing: Using reference gene primer amplification, nucleated cell counts were estimated. TCRdb keeps only in-frame clones here, not all; method: immunoSEQ multiplex PCR. The V and J calls and clone size are taken from that table; D and trimming were inferred from the DNA. The sample contains over 110,000 clones, approximately 88% of which appear only once. The chain uses TRBV2 and TRBJ1-5; 7 nucleotides match TRBD1. The origin of this receptor is a human donor in a cohort sampled during active COVID-19. Sequencing used peripheral blood. The CDR3: CATEGQIHYQPQHF. The CDR3 coding sequence is TGTGCCACCGAGGGACAGATTCACTATCAGCCCCAGCATTTT.